A selection of T cell receptor beta chains follows, all from one sample in a study of monozygotic twins with inflammatory bowel disease. TCRdb reprocessed the 5' RACE reads, with one entry per CDR3 protein and no DNA. The specimen's table records around 210,000 distinct CDR3 sequences. Sequenced: blood. These receptors originate from a human donor with ulcerative colitis or Crohn's disease, or a healthy co-twin of an affected twin (not recorded which). CDR3s include the opening cysteine and the closing phenylalanine or tryptophan. The order of the fields is J gene, CDR3 length, V gene, CDR3 protein.

TRBJ2-3,15,TRBV6-5,CASSYWQGPTDTQYF
TRBJ2-7,15,TRBV12-3/TRBV12-4,CASSPRAATLGEQYF
TRBJ1-4,15,TRBV2,CASSDETGIYEKLFF
TRBJ2-7,13,TRBV4-2,CASSEERNYEQYF
TRBJ2-1,17,TRBV27,CASSGGWREMSYNEQFF
TRBJ2-5,15,TRBV5-1,CASSLDVRVRETQYF
TRBJ2-7,13,TRBV20-1,CSAREQGIGEQYF
TRBJ2-4,14,TRBV20-1,CSASFVASGDIQYF
TRBJ2-1,17,TRBV20-1,CSASPGTSGVPYNEQFF
TRBJ2-1,12,TRBV20-1,CSAGGGYNEQFF
TRBJ2-6,15,TRBV5-1,CASSTGQESYNVLTF
TRBJ2-7,14,TRBV5-1,CASSLAGRTYEQYF
TRBJ2-3,13,TRBV20-1,CSFLAGGTDTQYF
TRBJ1-5,14,TRBV6-2/TRBV6-3,CASSPDRVHQPQHF
TRBJ1-1,19,TRBV5-1,CASSLGVLGQGYLNTEAFF
TRBJ2-7,14,TRBV11-2,CASSLGGSTYEQYF
TRBJ1-3,18,TRBV6-5,CASSYQPPGGAQGNTIYF
TRBJ2-7,17,TRBV20-1,CSAIRQGPAQYYYEQYF
TRBJ1-1,13,TRBV18,CASSSAKDTEAFF
TRBJ1-2,14,TRBV5-5,CASSPPPQESGYTF
TRBJ1-1,16,TRBV5-1,CASSPSPSGGSTEAFF
TRBJ2-1,15,TRBV6-5,CASSYPSGSSNEQFF
TRBJ1-1,11,TRBV29-1,CSVGGDTEAFF
TRBJ2-1,14,TRBV7-9,CASSSLQGYNEQFF
TRBJ2-3,14,TRBV6-1,CASSDRRPTDTQYF
TRBJ2-7,15,TRBV18,CASSPVGTGKSEQYF
TRBJ1-5,14,TRBV5-1,CASSIGTVGKPQHF
TRBJ2-7,14,TRBV7-8,CASSLGASASEQYF
TRBJ2-7,15,TRBV7-2,CASSLSSGATYEQYF
TRBJ1-4,15,TRBV3-1,CASSLSGALNEKLFF
TRBJ2-5,13,TRBV6-5,CASSYGGRETQYF
TRBJ1-6,16,TRBV5-1,CASSLNDGTHNSPLHF
TRBJ1-4,15,TRBV30,CAWKGLEGTREKLFF
TRBJ1-5,13,TRBV6-1,CASSEADNQPQHF
TRBJ2-1,16,TRBV20-1,CSAPSSGLAGGNEQFF
TRBJ1-1,16,TRBV6-5,CASSSFPRTGGTEAFF
TRBJ2-2,15,TRBV12-3/TRBV12-4,CASSLGGRRAGELFF
TRBJ2-2,15,TRBV5-4,CASSFFGRGTGELFF
TRBJ2-1,15,TRBV7-9,CASSTRGDSGDEQFF
TRBJ2-5,11,TRBV5-1,CGTGTGETQYF
TRBJ2-5,16,TRBV11-2,CASSYGTSGFLETQYF
TRBJ2-1,17,TRBV5-4,CASSRGLAVSSYNEQFF
TRBJ2-7,14,TRBV3-1,CASSRTGDSYEQYF
TRBJ1-5,15,TRBV27,CASRSGQGNNQPQHF
TRBJ2-2,18,TRBV12-3/TRBV12-4,CASSLRTGGILYTGELFF
TRBJ1-2,13,TRBV7-8,CASSLALGYGYTF
TRBJ2-1,13,TRBV7-6,CASSSQGSGEQFF
TRBJ2-1,12,TRBV10-3,CAISVGSNEQFF